This TCR beta chain came from a study of blood T cell repertoires in COVID-19 (dated by TCRdb to the early 2020s). In terms of the full investigation: Samples covering the acute and convalescent phases of COVID-19 were provided by collaborators in the United States, Italy and Spain. The material from the prospective study consisted of cDNA or gDNA derived from T cells, B-cell-depleted T cells, or PBMCs. Deeply sampled blood TCRbeta repertoires from subjects exposed to, actively infected with, or recovered from COVID-19 were included in the dataset. The repertoires were released in a freely available public database meant as a resource for research on the immune response to SARS-CoV-2. The samples were drawn from two sources: the first 160 participants of the ongoing ImmuneRACE study, and 1,000 to 1,500 subjects contributed by 6 global collaborators. Sample metadata almost always included a de-identified subject ID, COVID-19 status, age in years and sex. HLA class I and class II types, where available, came from metadata supplied by the sample provider rather than from assay-based typing.

Here is what the overall study found, with its caveats: The quantity of clinical and demographic metadata differed by source and by participant and was supplied without curation.

Participants in the prospective study were enrolled through a virtual design, were aged roughly 18 to 100 years, and lived in about 25 United States geographic areas. To assign participants to cohorts, the prospective study relied on clinical history that participants themselves reported in a screening survey and a study questionnaire. Exposed participants had been in contact, within 2 weeks of entering the study, with a person who had a PCR-confirmed or clinician-diagnosed case of COVID-19. In the prospective study, mobile phlebotomists collected whole blood, serum and a nasopharyngeal or oropharyngeal swab from each participant. Participants in the prospective study had the option to provide additional blood draws and questionnaires over an approximately 2-month period. Prospective study blood samples were shipped either frozen or at room temperature before DNA extraction. TCRbeta CDR3 regions were amplified from genomic DNA by means of the immunoSEQ Assay, a bias-controlled multiplex PCR. Turning to the authors' computational methods: Within the assay, amplification of reference gene primers was used to estimate how many nucleated cells each sample contained. Sequence reads were collapsed and filtered to measure the absolute abundance of every unique TCRbeta CDR3 rearrangement. Productive Simpson clonality was computed per sample as the square root of Simpson's diversity index over productive rearrangements. In TCRdb, the immuneACCESS table is reduced to in-frame sequences with V and J assigned. These tables do not hold every clone; where another copy was compared, an unresolved V gene accounts for under half, and the others remain unexplained. The V and J calls and clone size come from that table; D and trimming were worked out from the DNA. The sample yields roughly 320,000 clones; more than 85% were counted once. The top ten clonotypes cover about 4% of the sample.

About this clone: Its cognate antigen has yet to be identified. Qualities for individual bases were not recorded, and no much larger clone is one base off.

The CDR3 sequence holds 14 residues, the cysteine and phenylalanine included. The kept DNA is CDR3 alone, 42 bases in frame from the first base. The germline V gene (reference sequence) supplies CDR1 LNHNV and CDR2 YYDKDF. V and J lose 0 bases and 6 bases, and a span of 9 bases separates them. The specimen sequenced was PBMCs or T cells enriched from blood (not recorded which). The clonotype comes from a woman aged 25 to 45 who had been exposed to COVID-19. The rearranged chain carries TRBV15 and TRBJ1-5; a tentative D call is TRBD1 (5 bases match). CDR3 reads: CATSREGAVQPQHF. DNA sequence: TGTGCCACCAGCAGAGAAGGGGCGGTTCAGCCCCAGCATTTT.